A selection of T cell receptor beta chains follows, all from one sample in a study of blood T cell repertoires in COVID-19. Profiled with immunoSEQ multiplex PCR; TCRdb holds only in-frame clones, not every one. The sample comprises about 280,000 clones, about four fifths of which are singletons, and 9.4% rests with the top ten. The specimen sequenced was peripheral blood. These receptors came from a woman in her forties or fifties who had recovered from COVID-19. CDR3s include the opening cysteine and the closing phenylalanine or tryptophan. The D gene is left open where the match is weak. Some rows mark clone size as missing; the rest say once, few, many or name a class of expanded clone.

D	V	size	J	CDR3	DNA
-	TRBV28	-	TRBJ1-2	CASTISGAPSQNYGYTF	TGTGCCAGCACTATTTCGGGAGCCCCTTCCCAGAACTATGGCTACACCTTC
-	TRBV7-2	-	TRBJ2-7	CASSLGQTSYEQYF	TGTGCCAGCAGCCTTGGACAGACGTCCTACGAGCAGTACTTC
-	TRBV25-1	once	TRBJ1-6	CASSELRDSPLHF	TGTGCCAGCAGTGAATTGCGAGATTCACCCCTCCACTTT
-	TRBV10-3	-	TRBJ1-5	CAISESRGRVQPQHF	TGTGCCATCAGTGAGTCGCGGGGGAGAGTCCAGCCCCAGCATTTT
TRBD2	TRBV19	-	TRBJ2-3	CASSVRLAGVNTDTQYF	TGTGCCAGTAGTGTGCGACTAGCGGGAGTTAATACAGATACGCAGTATTTT
TRBD2	TRBV5-1	-	TRBJ2-3	CASSLGSSGMTDTQYF	TGCGCCAGCAGCTTGGGTTCTAGCGGGATGACAGATACGCAGTATTTT
-	TRBV28	-	TRBJ2-5	CASSFGGTRQETQYF	TGTGCCAGCAGTTTCGGCGGGACCCGCCAAGAGACCCAGTACTTC
TRBD1	TRBV5-1	-	TRBJ1-4	CASSPGQGNEKLFF	TGCGCCAGCAGCCCGGGACAGGGAAATGAAAAACTGTTTTTT
-	TRBV5-1	-	TRBJ2-1	CASSLEREGQFF	TGCGCCAGCAGCTTAGAACGTGAGGGGCAGTTCTTC
TRBD2	TRBV2	-	TRBJ2-1	CASSEPTSGGSNEQFF	TGTGCCAGCAGTGAACCGACTAGCGGGGGGAGTAATGAGCAGTTCTTC
-	TRBV4-3	-	TRBJ2-6	CATPVSGANVLTF	TGCGCCACCCCGGTCTCTGGGGCCAACGTCCTGACTTTC
TRBD2	TRBV6-5	-	TRBJ2-7	CAIQLAGKDEQYF	TGTGCCATCCAACTAGCGGGGAAGGACGAGCAGTACTTC